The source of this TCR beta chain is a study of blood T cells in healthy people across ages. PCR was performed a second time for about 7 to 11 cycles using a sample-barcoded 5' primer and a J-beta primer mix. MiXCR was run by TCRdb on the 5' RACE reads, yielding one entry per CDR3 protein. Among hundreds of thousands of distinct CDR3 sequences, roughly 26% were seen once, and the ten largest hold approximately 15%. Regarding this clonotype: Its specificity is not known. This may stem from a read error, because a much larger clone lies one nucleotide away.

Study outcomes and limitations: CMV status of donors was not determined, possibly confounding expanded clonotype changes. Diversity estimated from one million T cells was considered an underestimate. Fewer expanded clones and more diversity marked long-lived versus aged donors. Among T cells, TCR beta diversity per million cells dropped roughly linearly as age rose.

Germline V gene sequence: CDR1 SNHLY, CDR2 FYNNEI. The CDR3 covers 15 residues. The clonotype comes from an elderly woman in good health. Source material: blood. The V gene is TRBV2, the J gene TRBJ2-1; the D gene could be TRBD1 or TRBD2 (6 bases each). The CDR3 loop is CASSEWSGAHNKQFF. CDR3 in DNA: TGTGCCAGCAGTGAATGGTCGGGGGCGCACAATAAGCAGTTCTTC.